This T cell receptor (beta chain) was recovered during a study of blood T cell repertoires in COVID-19. The wider study: COVID-19 samples collected from the United States, Italy and Spain covered acute and convalescent phases. PBMCs, B-cell-depleted T cells, or T cells were the source of the cDNA or gDNA that made up the material.

Per the study methods: It was from reference gene primer amplification that nucleated cell counts were estimated. The table came from immunoSEQ multiplex PCR; TCRdb's copy has only in-frame clones and leaves some out. V and J calls and clone size come straight from that table; D and trimming were deduced from the DNA. The sample carries 95,000 to 150,000 clones, 70% to 85% recorded once. This clone was seen more than once but under ten times. The CDR3 has 17 amino acids. The sample comprised peripheral blood. The gene calls are TRBV12-1 and TRBJ2-5; the DNA was not compared with TRBD1, the D call given in the table. TRBV12-1 is assigned pseudogene status. The receptor was isolated from a woman in her seventies with acute or convalescent COVID-19. This chain's CDR3 is CASSFDLQGARRETQYF. The CDR3 DNA is TGTGCCAGCAGCTTCGATTTGCAGGGGGCGCGGAGGGAGACCCAGTACTTC.